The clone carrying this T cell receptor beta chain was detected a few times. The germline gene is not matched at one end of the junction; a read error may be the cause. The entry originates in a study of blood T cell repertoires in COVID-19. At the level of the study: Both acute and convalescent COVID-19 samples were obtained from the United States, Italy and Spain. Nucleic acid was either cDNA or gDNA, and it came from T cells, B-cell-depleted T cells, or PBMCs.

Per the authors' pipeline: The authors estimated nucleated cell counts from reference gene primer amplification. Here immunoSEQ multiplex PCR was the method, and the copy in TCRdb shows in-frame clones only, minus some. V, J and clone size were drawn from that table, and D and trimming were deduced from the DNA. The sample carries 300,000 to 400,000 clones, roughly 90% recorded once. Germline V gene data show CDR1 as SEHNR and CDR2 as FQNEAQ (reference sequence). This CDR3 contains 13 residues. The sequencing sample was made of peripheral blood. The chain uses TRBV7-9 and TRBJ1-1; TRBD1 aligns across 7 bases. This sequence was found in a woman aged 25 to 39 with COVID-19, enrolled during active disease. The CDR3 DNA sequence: TGTGCCAGCACCCTGACAGGGAACGCTGAAGCTTTCTTT. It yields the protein CASTLTGNAEAFF.